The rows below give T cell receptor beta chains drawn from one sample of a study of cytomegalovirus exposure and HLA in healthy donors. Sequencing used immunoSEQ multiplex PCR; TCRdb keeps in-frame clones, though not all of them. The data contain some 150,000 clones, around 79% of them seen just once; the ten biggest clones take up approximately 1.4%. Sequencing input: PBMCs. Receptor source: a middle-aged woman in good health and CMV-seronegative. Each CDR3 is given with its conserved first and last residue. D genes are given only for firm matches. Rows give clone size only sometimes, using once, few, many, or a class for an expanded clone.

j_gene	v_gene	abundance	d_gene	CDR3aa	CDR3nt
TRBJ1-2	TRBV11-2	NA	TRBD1	CASSPRDRGYLTYGYTF	TGTGCCAGCAGCCCCCGGGACAGGGGGTACCTCACATATGGCTACACCTTC
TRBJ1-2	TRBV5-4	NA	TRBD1	CASSLAGTANNYGYTF	TGTGCCAGCAGCTTGGCCGGGACAGCTAATAACTATGGCTACACCTTC
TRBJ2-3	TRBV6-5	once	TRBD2	CASGRAGTTDTQYF	TGTGCCAGCGGCAGAGCGGGGACCACAGATACGCAGTATTTT
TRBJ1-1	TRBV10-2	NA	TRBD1	CASRDIQGARTEAFF	TGCGCCAGCAGAGACATTCAGGGGGCGCGGACTGAAGCTTTCTTT
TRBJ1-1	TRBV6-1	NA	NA	CASRVRGGWNTEAFF	TGTGCCAGCAGGGTTAGGGGAGGGTGGAACACTGAAGCTTTCTTT
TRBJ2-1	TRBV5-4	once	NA	CASSRQGLESYNEQFF	TGTGCCAGCAGCCGCCAGGGGTTAGAGTCCTACAATGAGCAGTTCTTC
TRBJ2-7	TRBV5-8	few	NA	CASSLEGPTVSYEQYF	TGTGCCAGCAGCTTGGAGGGCCCGACAGTTTCCTACGAGCAGTACTTC
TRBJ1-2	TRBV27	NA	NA	CASSPRLGGYTF	TGTGCCAGCAGTCCTCGACTTGGAGGCTACACCTTC
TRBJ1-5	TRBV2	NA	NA	CASSEQYQPQHF	TGTGCCAGCAGTGAACAGTATCAGCCCCAGCATTTT
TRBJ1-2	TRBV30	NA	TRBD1	CAWSVGTGGLNFYGYTF	TGTGCCTGGAGTGTTGGGACAGGGGGCCTTAACTTCTATGGCTACACCTTC
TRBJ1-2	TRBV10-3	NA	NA	CAISGGTQGLDYGYTF	TGTGCCATCAGTGGGGGAACACAGGGTCTGGACTATGGCTACACCTTC
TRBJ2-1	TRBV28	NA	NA	CASSLYQGNEQFF	TGTGCCAGCAGTTTATACCAGGGAAATGAGCAGTTCTTC
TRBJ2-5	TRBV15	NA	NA	CATSRDRVWRETQYF	TGTGCCACCAGCAGAGATCGGGTGTGGAGGGAGACCCAGTACTTC
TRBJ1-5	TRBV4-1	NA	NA	CASSQVFSPNQPQHF	TGCGCCAGCAGCCAAGTCTTTTCCCCGAATCAGCCCCAGCATTTT
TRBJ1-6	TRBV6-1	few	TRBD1	CASSEEDRSYSPLHF	TGTGCCAGCAGTGAAGAGGACAGGTCATATTCACCCCTCCACTTT
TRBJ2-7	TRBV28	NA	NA	CASRGFAGGEQYF	TGTGCCAGCCGGGGTTTTGCCGGAGGCGAGCAGTACTTC
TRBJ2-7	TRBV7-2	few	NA	CASSPDNGFGYEQYF	TGTGCCAGCAGTCCGGACAATGGTTTCGGTTACGAGCAGTACTTC
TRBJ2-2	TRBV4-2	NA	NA	CASSQEWRGPGELFF	TGTGCCAGCAGCCAAGAATGGAGAGGGCCGGGGGAGCTGTTTTTT
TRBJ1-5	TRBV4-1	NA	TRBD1	CASSSDRGNQPQHF	TGCGCCAGCAGCTCGGACAGGGGAAATCAGCCCCAGCATTTT
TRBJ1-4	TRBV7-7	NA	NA	CASSPGPRSGEKLFF	TGTGCCAGCAGCCCAGGGCCACGAAGTGGGGAAAAACTGTTTTTT
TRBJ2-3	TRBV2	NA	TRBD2	CASRVRGGGTDTQYF	TGTGCCAGCAGAGTCCGCGGGGGGGGCACAGATACGCAGTATTTT
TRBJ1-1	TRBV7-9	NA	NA	CASSLDWGGEAFF	TGTGCCAGCAGCTTAGATTGGGGAGGGGAAGCTTTCTTT
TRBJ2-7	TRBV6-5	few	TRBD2	CASSASGGAEYEQYF	TGTGCCAGCAGTGCGAGCGGGGGGGCCGAGTACGAGCAGTACTTC
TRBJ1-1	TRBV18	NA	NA	CASSPRAGEHTEAFF	TGTGCCAGCTCACCGCGGGCAGGGGAGCACACTGAAGCTTTCTTT
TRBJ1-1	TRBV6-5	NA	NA	CASSYRGQRNTEAFF	TGTGCCAGCAGTTACAGGGGCCAGAGGAACACTGAAGCTTTCTTT
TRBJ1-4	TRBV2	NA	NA	CASLGRELNEKLFF	TGTGCCAGCCTTGGTCGGGAACTTAATGAAAAACTGTTTTTT
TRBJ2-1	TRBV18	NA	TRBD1	CASSPGQVNEQFF	TGTGCCAGCTCACCGGGACAGGTCAATGAGCAGTTCTTC
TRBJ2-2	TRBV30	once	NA	CAWSVYDTLNTGELFF	TGTGCCTGGAGTGTATACGATACATTAAACACCGGGGAGCTGTTTTTT
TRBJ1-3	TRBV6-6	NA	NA	CASKTDNSGNTIYF	TGTGCCAGCAAAACTGACAACTCTGGAAACACCATATATTTT
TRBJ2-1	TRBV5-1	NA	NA	CASSLVPGTYNEQFF	TGCGCCAGCAGCTTGGTCCCGGGTACATACAATGAGCAGTTCTTC
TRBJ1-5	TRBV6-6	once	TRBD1	CASSSNDRGLNQPQHF	TGTGCCAGCAGTTCTAACGACAGGGGTCTTAATCAGCCCCAGCATTTT
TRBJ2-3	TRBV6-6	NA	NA	CASSLLTGRGDTQYF	TGTGCCAGCAGTCTCCTTACGGGGAGAGGAGATACGCAGTATTTT
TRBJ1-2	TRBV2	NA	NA	CASRFRSGGSAGYTF	TGTGCCAGCAGGTTCCGATCGGGCGGGAGTGCTGGCTACACCTTC
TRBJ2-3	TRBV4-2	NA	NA	CASSHDIFPGESTDTQYF	TGTGCCAGCAGCCATGACATCTTTCCCGGGGAGAGCACAGATACGCAGTATTTT
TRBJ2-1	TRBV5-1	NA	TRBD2	CASSLGAGGHNEQFF	TGCGCCAGCAGCCTAGGAGCGGGGGGGCACAATGAGCAGTTCTTC
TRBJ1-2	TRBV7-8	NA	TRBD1	CASSSPGTGHGYTF	TGTGCCAGCAGCTCACCCGGGACAGGGCATGGCTACACCTTC